This T cell receptor beta chain was sequenced for a study of blood T cell repertoires in COVID-19. For the study at large: Material from acute and convalescent COVID-19 was sourced from the United States, Italy and Spain. From T cells, B-cell-depleted T cells, or PBMCs came the material, which was cDNA or gDNA.

Trimming shortened V by 8 bases and J by 5 bases, and 12 bases separated the two germline ends. From germline, CDR1 is MNHNY and CDR2 SVGAGI (reference sequence). The CDR3 totals 12 residues. In the original workflow: Reference gene primer amplification in the assay estimated nucleated cell counts. Measured with immunoSEQ multiplex PCR; TCRdb has only the in-frame clones, and not every one. That table is the source of V, J and clone size, and D and trimming were worked out from the DNA. Of 450,000 to 500,000 clones in the sample, 80% to 90% were seen once. Sequenced input: peripheral blood. This chain links TRBV6-6 with TRBJ2-5; D is uncertain. The receptor was derived from a human donor in a cohort sampled during active COVID-19. CDR3 nucleotide sequence: TGTGCCAGCCTTTCCCCCCTGGAGACCCAGTACTTC. This encodes CASLSPLETQYF.